Below, 13 T cell receptor beta chains from the same sample are listed, as sequenced in a study of T cells in localized non-small cell lung cancer. The protocol was immunoSEQ multiplex PCR, while the TCRdb copy is restricted to in-frame clones and leaves out a portion. The data hold 4,500 to 6,000 clones, with 25% to 40% observed a single time. Sample: lung tumor tissue, taken before any cancer treatment. These receptors were collected from a woman aged 35 to 69 with stage II squamous cell lung carcinoma.

The rearrangement joins TRBV7-4 to TRBJ1-5; D may be TRBD1 (5 bases). This CDR3 is built from 13 residues. The V gene lost 5 bases and the J gene lost 7 bases, with 12 bases spanning the gap. From germline, CDR1 is SGHVT and CDR2 SQSDAQ. CDR3 residues: CASSQDRGQPQHF. The CDR3 DNA is TGTGCCAGCAGCCAAGATCGGGGCCAGCCCCAGCATTTT. The complete variable domain, with remaining parts taken from reference TRBV7-4 and TRBJ1-5, reads GAGVSQSPRYKVAKRGRDVALRCDSISGHVTLYWYRQTLGQGSEVLTYSQSDAQRDKSGRPSGRFSAERPERSVSTLKIQRTEQGDSAVYLCASSQDRGQPQHFGDGTRLSIL.

In this sample, this clone turned up a few times. The V gene is TRBV9, the J gene TRBJ1-4; D remains unclear. The ends were cut back, 5 bases at V and 8 bases at J, with 19 bases in the middle. CDR3 length: 15 residues. Per germline, CDR1 SGDLS and CDR2 YYNGEE. The CDR3 sequence is CASRNSNQNWEKLFF. CDR3 DNA: TGTGCCAGCAGAAATTCGAATCAGAATTGGGAAAAACTGTTTTTT.

V is TRBV30 and J is TRBJ1-4; 8 bases match TRBD1. V gave up 2 bases and J gave up 7 bases; unmatched junction bases: 6. The CDR3 extends over 14 amino acids. Germline V CDR1 and CDR2: GTSNPN, SVGIG (reference sequence). The DNA for the CDR3 is TGTGCCTGGAGTTCGGACAGGGTCGGTGAAAAACTGTTTTTT. The encoded protein is CAWSSDRVGEKLFF.

J is TRBJ1-4 and V is TRBV28; D gene uncertain. The CDR3 sequence is 16 residues long. Germline loops: CDR1 MDHEN, CDR2 SYDVKM. V was trimmed by 2 bases and J by 2 bases, leaving 12 bases between them. The CDR3 sequence: CASSLLVGSTNEKLFF. CDR3 nucleotides: TGTGCCAGCAGTTTACTTGTTGGCAGTACTAATGAAAAACTGTTTTTT.

The rearrangement links TRBV29-1 to TRBJ1-2; no firm D call. Trimming removed 3 bases at V and 3 bases at J, with 8 bases between. This CDR3 contains 12 residues. The germline CDR1 and CDR2 sequences are SQVTM and ANQGSEA. The CDR3, as DNA: TGCAGCGTTGACGCCAGTTACTATGGCTACACCTTC. Translated: CSVDASYYGYTF.

The rearrangement uses TRBV28 and TRBJ2-1; TRBD2 aligns across 13 bases. CDR1 MDHEN and CDR2 SYDVKM come from the germline V gene. This CDR3 contains 17 residues. The ends lost 2 bases at V and 5 bases at J; junction bases unmatched: 6. The CDR3 here is CASSLLPGTSGDNEQFF. The CDR3 DNA reads TGTGCCAGCAGTTTACTCCCGGGGACTAGCGGGGACAATGAGCAGTTCTTC.

The V and J genes are TRBV10-2 and TRBJ2-5, with 7 positions matching TRBD1. This CDR3 comprises 15 residues. V dropped 4 bases and J dropped 5; count of bases not matched to a gene: 10. Germline loops: CDR1 WSHSY, CDR2 SAAADI. CDR3 DNA sequence: TGCGCCAGCAGTGCATACAGGGGTCTCGGGGAGACCCAGTACTTC. Its translation is CASSAYRGLGETQYF.

This clone was seen a few times. The chain joins TRBV11-3 to TRBJ1-1, with D possibly matching TRBD1 (5 bases). CDR1 SGHNT and CDR2 YENEEA come from the germline V gene. There are 16 residues in the CDR3. V was clipped by 1 base and J by 4 bases, with 16 bases between them. The CDR3 spells CASSLGISREGTEAFF. CDR3 nucleotides: TGTGCCAGCAGCTTAGGAATATCCAGGGAAGGCACTGAAGCTTTCTTT.

The chain combines TRBV29-1 with TRBJ1-2; 8 bases fit TRBD1. The CDR3 has 13 residues. Germline V gene lookup returns CDR1 SQVTM and CDR2 ANQGSEA. J lost 5 bases, V lost 4 bases, and 6 bases had no gene match. DNA for the CDR3: TGCAGCGTTGGGGGGCGACAGGGGTATGGCTACACCTTC. Its translation: CSVGGRQGYGYTF.

The chain combines TRBV30 with TRBJ2-7; 9 bases are shared with TRBD2. Trimming removed 0 bases from V and 0 bases from J; junction bases left unmatched: 3. Looked up from germline, CDR1 is GTSNPN and CDR2 is SVGIG (reference sequence). This CDR3 has 15 amino acids. The CDR3 loop is CAWSVGSGSSYEQYF. Here the CDR3 DNA reads TGTGCCTGGAGTGTGGGTAGCGGGAGCTCCTACGAGCAGTACTTC.

The chain combines TRBV6-8 with TRBJ1-3; unclear D gene. The CDR3 length is 14 residues. The V gene lost 5 bases and the J gene lost 4 bases, with 12 bases spanning the gap. CDR1 and CDR2 from the germline V gene are MNHGY and SAAAGT. CDR3: CASSPVHRGNTIYF. The CDR3 DNA reads TGTGCCAGCAGTCCGGTTCATAGGGGAAACACCATATATTTT.

This clone was picked up a small number of times. The chain carries TRBV6-8 and TRBJ2-5, with 8 bases aligning to TRBD1. J was trimmed by 2 bases and V by 5 bases; bases with no gene match: 7. The CDR3 spans 15 residues. Germline V gene lookup returns CDR1 MNHGY and CDR2 SAAAGT. The CDR3 is CASSRTGNGQETQYF. In DNA, the CDR3 is TGTGCCAGCAGTCGGACAGGGAATGGGCAAGAGACCCAGTACTTC.

The sample holds a few counts of this clone. The chain couples TRBV19 to TRBJ1-1; weak D call: TRBD1 (6 bases). Germline V CDR1 and CDR2: LNHDA, SQIVND (reference sequence). The CDR3 consists of 14 residues. V dropped 7 bases and J dropped 4 bases, with 16 bases sitting between them. The CDR3 protein is CASTIGGGGTEAFF. The DNA of the CDR3 is TGTGCCAGTACCATAGGTGGGGGCGGCACTGAAGCTTTCTTT.